This T cell receptor (beta chain) comes out of a study of T cells in Graves' hyperthyroidism and ophthalmopathy. The study's findings and limits: A model using 13 V-J features told ophthalmopathy apart from stable hyperthyroidism.

This CDR3 contains 17 residues. V lost 7 bases and J lost 0; bases outside the gene matches: 14. Germline values: CDR1 LNHDA, CDR2 SQIVND (reference sequence). Ophthalmopathy cases scored 3 or more on the Clinical Activity Score and 4 or more on NOSPECS grade, with duration below 3 months. Clinical symptoms, serum thyroxine and TRAb, thyroid ultrasound and orbital computed tomography together formed the diagnostic basis. Amplification targeted TCR beta CDR3 regions from RNA transcripts. During a first-round RT-PCR of the TCR CDR3, the HTBI primer set was used. Via MiXCR, TCRdb re-called the multiplex PCR reads, giving one row per CDR3 protein. Seen here are hundreds of thousands of distinct CDR3 sequences, roughly 15% observed once, and the top ten hold roughly 13%. This clonotype has just a few counts. Its target is not known.

This clonotype was sampled from a man between 18 and 35 years old with Graves' ophthalmopathy. The sample was blood. The rearrangement uses TRBV19 and TRBJ1-1; 7 bases align to TRBD1. CDR3: CASTLRGGKGMNTEAFF. CDR3 DNA: TGTGCCAGTACCCTACGAGGGGGCAAGGGAATGAACACTGAAGCTTTCTTT.